A single T cell receptor (beta chain) is shown here with its context. The data are from a study of CD8+ T cells in alopecia areata. Following RNA extraction, reverse transcription yielded cDNA that acted as the sequencing template. Repertoires were generated with immunoSEQ multiplex PCR, while TCRdb's copy carries only in-frame clones and drops some. Among 200,000 to 250,000 clones listed, approximately 61% were seen once. The germline gives CDR1 SGHDN, CDR2 FVKESK. Trimming removed 4 bases at V and 8 bases at J, with 21 bases between. The CDR3 runs 17 residues. The sequence was collected from a human donor with alopecia areata. The chain carries TRBV14 and TRBJ1-6; D is possibly TRBD1 (5 bases). The sequencing here drew on CD4+ T cells sorted from blood, taken at week 0. CDR3 sequence reads: CASSLAPGLGVDSPLHF. CDR3 in DNA: TGTGCCAGCAGCCTTGCTCCAGGGCTTGGGGTGGATTCACCCCTCCACTTT. The full variable domain, in which reference TRBV14 and TRBJ1-6 provide the parts outside the CDR3, is EAGVTQFPSHSVIEKGQTVTLRCDPISGHDNLYWYRRVMGKEIKFLLHFVKESKQDESGMPNNRFLAERTGGTYSTLKVQPAELEDSGVYFCASSLAPGLGVDSPLHFGNGTRLTVT.